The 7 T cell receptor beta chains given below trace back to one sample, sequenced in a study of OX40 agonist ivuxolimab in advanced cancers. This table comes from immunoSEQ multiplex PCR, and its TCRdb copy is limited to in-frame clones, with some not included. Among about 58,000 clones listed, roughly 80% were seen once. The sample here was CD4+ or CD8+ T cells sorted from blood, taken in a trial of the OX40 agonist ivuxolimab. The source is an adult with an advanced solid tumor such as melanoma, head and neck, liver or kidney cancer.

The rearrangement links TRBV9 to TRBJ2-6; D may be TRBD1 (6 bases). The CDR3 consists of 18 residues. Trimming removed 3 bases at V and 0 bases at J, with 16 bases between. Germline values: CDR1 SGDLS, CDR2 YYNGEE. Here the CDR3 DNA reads TGTGCCAGCAGCGGGCTCGGGACACTACCCTCTGGGGCCAACGTCCTGACTTTC. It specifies CASSGLGTLPSGANVLTF.

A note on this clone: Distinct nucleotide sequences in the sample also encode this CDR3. The CDR3 DNA is TGCGCCAGCAGCCAAGTTGGGGCAGCTAACTATGGCTACACCTTC. Its translation is CASSQVGAANYGYTF. The chain combines TRBV4-1 with TRBJ1-2; a possible D gene is TRBD1 (5 bases). This CDR3 has 15 amino acids. V lost 1 base, J lost 0 bases, and 9 bases lay in between. The germline V gene encodes CDR1 MGHRA and CDR2 YSYEKL.

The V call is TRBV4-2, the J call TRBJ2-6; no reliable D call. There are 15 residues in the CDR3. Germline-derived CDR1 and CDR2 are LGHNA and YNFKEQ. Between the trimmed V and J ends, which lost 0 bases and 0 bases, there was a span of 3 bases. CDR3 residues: CASSQERSGANVLTF. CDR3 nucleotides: TGTGCCAGCAGCCAAGAACGCTCTGGGGCCAACGTCCTGACTTTC.

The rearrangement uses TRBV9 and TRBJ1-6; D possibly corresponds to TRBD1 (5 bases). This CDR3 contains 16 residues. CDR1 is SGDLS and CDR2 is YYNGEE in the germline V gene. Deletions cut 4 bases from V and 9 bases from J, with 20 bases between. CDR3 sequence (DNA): TGTGCCAGCAGCTCTCGCGGGGGTGTTATCGGTTCACCCCTCCACTTT. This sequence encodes CASSSRGGVIGSPLHF.

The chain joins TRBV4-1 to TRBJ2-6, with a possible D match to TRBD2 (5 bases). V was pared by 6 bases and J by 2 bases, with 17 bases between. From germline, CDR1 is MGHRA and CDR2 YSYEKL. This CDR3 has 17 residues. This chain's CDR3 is CASSSSGPGTGANVLTF. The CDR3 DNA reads TGCGCCAGCAGTTCATCTGGCCCGGGGACTGGGGCCAACGTCCTGACTTTC.

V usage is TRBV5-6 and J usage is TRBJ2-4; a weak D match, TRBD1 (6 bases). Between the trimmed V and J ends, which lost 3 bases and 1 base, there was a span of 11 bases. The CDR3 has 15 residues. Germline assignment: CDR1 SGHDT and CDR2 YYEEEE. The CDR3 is CASSSNQGAKNIQYF. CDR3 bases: TGTGCCAGCAGCTCTAATCAGGGGGCCAAAAACATTCAGTACTTC.

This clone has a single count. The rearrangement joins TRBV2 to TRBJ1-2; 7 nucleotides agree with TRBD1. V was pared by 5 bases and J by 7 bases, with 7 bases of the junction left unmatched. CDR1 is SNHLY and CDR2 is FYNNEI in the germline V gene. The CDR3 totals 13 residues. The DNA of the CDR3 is TGTGCCAGCAGTACAGACAGGGTTCGTGGCTACACCTTC. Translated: CASSTDRVRGYTF.